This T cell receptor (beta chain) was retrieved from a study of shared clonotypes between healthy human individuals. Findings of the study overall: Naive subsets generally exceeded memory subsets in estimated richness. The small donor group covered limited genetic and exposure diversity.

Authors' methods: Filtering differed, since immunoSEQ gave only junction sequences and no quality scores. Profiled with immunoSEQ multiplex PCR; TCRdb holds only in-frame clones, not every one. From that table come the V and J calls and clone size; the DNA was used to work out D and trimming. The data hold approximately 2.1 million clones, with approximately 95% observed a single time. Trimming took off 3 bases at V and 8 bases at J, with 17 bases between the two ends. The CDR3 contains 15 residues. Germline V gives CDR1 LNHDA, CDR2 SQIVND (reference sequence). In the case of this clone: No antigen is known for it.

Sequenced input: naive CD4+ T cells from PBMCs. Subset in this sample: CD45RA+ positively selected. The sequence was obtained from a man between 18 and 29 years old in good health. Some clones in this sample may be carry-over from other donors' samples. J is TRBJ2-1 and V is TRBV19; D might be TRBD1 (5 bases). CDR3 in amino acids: CASSMGPRFVDEQFF. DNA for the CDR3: TGTGCCAGTAGTATGGGGCCGAGGTTTGTGGATGAGCAGTTCTTC. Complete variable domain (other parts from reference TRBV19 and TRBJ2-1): DGGITQSPKYLFRKEGQNVTLSCEQNLNHDAMYWYRQDPGQGLRLIYYSQIVNDFQKGDIAEGYSVSREKKESFPLTVTSAQKNPTAFYLCASSMGPRFVDEQFFGPGTRLTVL.